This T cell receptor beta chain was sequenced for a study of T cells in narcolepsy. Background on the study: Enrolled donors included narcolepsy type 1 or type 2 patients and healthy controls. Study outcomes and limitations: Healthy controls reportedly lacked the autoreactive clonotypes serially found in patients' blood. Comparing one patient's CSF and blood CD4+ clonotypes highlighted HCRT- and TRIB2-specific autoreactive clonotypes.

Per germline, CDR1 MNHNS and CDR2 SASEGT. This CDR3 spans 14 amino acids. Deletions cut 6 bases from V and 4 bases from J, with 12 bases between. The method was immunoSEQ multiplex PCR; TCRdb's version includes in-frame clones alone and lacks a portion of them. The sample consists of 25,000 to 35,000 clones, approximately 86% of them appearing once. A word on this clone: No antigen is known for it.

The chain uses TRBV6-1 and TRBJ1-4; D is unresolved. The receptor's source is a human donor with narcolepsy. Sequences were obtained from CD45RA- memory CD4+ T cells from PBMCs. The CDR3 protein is CASRREQRNEKLFF. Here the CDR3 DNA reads TGTGCCAGCAGAAGAGAACAGCGTAATGAAAAACTGTTTTTT.